These 22 T cell receptor beta chains share one sample of origin, sequenced in a study of cytomegalovirus exposure and HLA in healthy donors. Researchers ran the PCR with 60 Vbeta and 13 Jbeta primers. Here immunoSEQ multiplex PCR was the method, and the copy in TCRdb shows in-frame clones only, minus some. Of just over 150,000 clones listed, nearly 80% were seen once; the top ten hold under 4%. The sample consisted of PBMCs. Every receptor here comes from a middle-aged woman in good health and CMV-seronegative.

The V gene is TRBV2, the J gene TRBJ1-2, with D unclear. Trimming took 6 bases from V and 6 from J, leaving 17 bases between them. From germline, CDR1 is SNHLY and CDR2 FYNNEI. This CDR3 comprises 14 residues. CDR3 protein: CASRDSREFDGYTF. The CDR3 region has the DNA TGTGCCAGCAGAGATAGCCGGGAATTCGATGGCTACACCTTC.

The chain uses TRBV10-3 and TRBJ1-4, with D possibly matching TRBD1 (6 bases). This CDR3 has 17 residues. V was cut by 0 bases and J by 1 base, with 12 bases left in between. Germline V gives CDR1 ENHRY, CDR2 SYGVKD. The CDR3 here is CAISESGRGLTNEKLFF. In DNA, the CDR3 is TGTGCCATCAGTGAGTCGGGCAGGGGATTAACTAATGAAAAACTGTTTTTT.

The chain employs TRBV4-2 and TRBJ2-2; no clear D gene. The CDR3 is made up of 14 amino acids. In germline, CDR1 is LGHNA, CDR2 YNFKEQ. V lost 0 bases and J lost 6, with 8 bases in between. In nucleotides, the CDR3 is TGTGCCAGCAGCCAAGAAGGAGTTGCCGGGGAGCTGTTTTTT. Encoded protein: CASSQEGVAGELFF.

The chain has TRBV7-9 and TRBJ1-1; D is undetermined. In germline, CDR1 is SEHNR, CDR2 FQNEAQ (reference sequence). Trimming left V 5 bases short and J 0 bases short, with 13 bases between. This CDR3 spans 15 amino acids. This chain's CDR3 is CASSPPREMNTEAFF. The CDR3, as DNA: TGTGCCAGCAGCCCGCCGCGGGAGATGAACACTGAAGCTTTCTTT.

The chain has TRBV19 and TRBJ2-5; a possible D gene is TRBD2 (5 bases). The CDR3 has 16 amino acids. The germline CDR1 and CDR2 sequences are LNHDA and SQIVND (reference sequence). V was trimmed by 0 bases and J by 3 bases, leaving 14 bases between them. The CDR3 DNA reads TGTGCCAGTAGTATAGATCGCGAGGGAGAGGAAGAGACCCAGTACTTC. Its translation: CASSIDREGEEETQYF.

The DNA of the CDR3 is TGTGCCAGCAGTGACGGGGAGGGGGGCACAGATACGCAGTATTTT. Protein product: CASSDGEGGTDTQYF. The chain recombines TRBV6-4 with TRBJ2-3; a weak D match, TRBD2 (7 bases). Germline V gene sequence: CDR1 MRHNA, CDR2 SNTAGT. CDR3 length: 15 residues. V gave up 2 bases and J gave up 1 base, with 10 bases separating them.

In its sample, this clone was seen a few times. The genes are TRBV5-1 and TRBJ2-5; possibly TRBD2 for D (6 bases). CDR1 and CDR2 from the germline V gene are SGHRS and YFSETQ. Trimming took 3 bases from V and 7 from J, leaving 19 bases between them. The CDR3 extends over 15 amino acids. The CDR3 spells CASSSGGVAPWTQYF. The CDR3 bases are TGCGCCAGCAGCTCCGGCGGGGTGGCCCCGTGGACCCAGTACTTC.

As DNA, the CDR3 is TGTGCCACCGAACAGGGGTACGAGCAGTACTTC. It specifies CATEQGYEQYF. V and J are TRBV25-1 and TRBJ2-5; the match to TRBD1 covers 7 bases. The DNA end lines up better with TRBJ2-7; the J call may be wrong. The CDR3 length is 11 residues. Per germline, CDR1 MGHDK and CDR2 SYGVNS.

The V call is TRBV7-9, the J call TRBJ1-1, with a tentative D call TRBD1 (5 bases). This CDR3 is 12 amino acids long. The ends were cut back, 2 bases at V and 9 bases at J, with 10 bases in the middle. Looked up from germline, CDR1 is SEHNR and CDR2 is FQNEAQ (reference sequence). The CDR3 DNA reads TGTGCCAGCAGCTTACAGGGTTGTCAAGCTTTCTTT. Translation gives CASSLQGCQAFF.

V gene TRBV5-6 combines with J gene TRBJ1-2, with 7 positions matching TRBD1. The germline CDR1 and CDR2 sequences are SGHDT and YYEEEE. The CDR3 consists of 14 residues. The junction had 7 bases not matched to a gene; V was cut back by 3 bases and J by 5 bases. The CDR3 DNA is TGTGCCAGCAGCTGGGCGGGACAGAGATATGGCTACACCTTC. Translating it yields CASSWAGQRYGYTF.

The chain recombines TRBV28 with TRBJ1-4; no firm D call. The CDR3 totals 15 residues. Germline assignment: CDR1 MDHEN and CDR2 SYDVKM. Between the trimmed V and J ends, which lost 6 bases and 0 bases, there was a span of 11 bases. CDR3 sequence: CASSHGEATNEKLFF. In nucleotides, the CDR3 is TGTGCCAGCAGCCACGGAGAAGCAACTAATGAAAAACTGTTTTTT. Using reference TRBV28 and TRBJ1-4 for the parts outside the CDR3, the full variable domain is DVKVTQSSRYLVKRTGEKVFLECVQDMDHENMFWYRQDPGLGLRLIYFSYDVKMKEKGDIPEGYSVSREKKERFSLILESASTNQTSMYLCASSHGEATNEKLFFGSGTQLSVL.

This clone appeared once. This chain links TRBV29-1 with TRBJ1-2; possible D gene TRBD1, 6 bases. There are 13 residues in the CDR3. Trimming removed 3 bases at V and 2 bases at J, with 10 bases between. The V gene's germline CDR1 is SQVTM and CDR2 ANQGSEA. CDR3 bases: TGCAGCGTTGAGGACAGCCAGAACTATGGCTACACCTTC. It yields the protein CSVEDSQNYGYTF.

There are a few counts of this clone. The chain is built from TRBV6-5 and TRBJ2-3; D is perhaps TRBD2 (5 bases). Germline V gene sequence: CDR1 MNHEY, CDR2 SVGAGI. The V gene lost 2 bases and the J gene lost 1 base, with 10 bases spanning the gap. The CDR3 has 15 amino acids. The CDR3 sequence: CASSYGLGGTDTQYF. CDR3 bases: TGTGCCAGCAGTTACGGGCTCGGGGGCACAGATACGCAGTATTTT.

The rearrangement links TRBV18 to TRBJ2-1, with D possibly TRBD1 on 6 matching bases. Germline CDR1 is KGHSH and CDR2 is LQKENI. Trimming cost V 2 bases and J 10 bases, with 21 bases left between them. The CDR3 consists of 16 residues. The CDR3: CASSPNNTDRGGEQFF. The DNA of the CDR3 is TGTGCCAGCTCACCAAATAACACGGACAGAGGTGGGGAGCAGTTCTTC. The full variable domain, its missing parts supplied by reference TRBV18 and TRBJ2-1, is NAGVMQNPRHLVRRRGQEARLRCSPMKGHSHVYWYRQLPEEGLKFMVYLQKENIIDESGMPKERFSAEFPKEGPSILRIQQVVRGDSAAYFCASSPNNTDRGGEQFFGPGTRLTVL.

The J gene is TRBJ2-5, the V gene TRBV6-1, with D possibly being TRBD2 (7 bases). Trimming took off 5 bases at V and 0 bases at J, with 10 bases between the two ends. Germline-derived CDR1 and CDR2 are MNHNS and SASEGT. This CDR3 comprises 14 residues. This chain's CDR3 is CASSRGGHQETQYF. The CDR3 DNA reads as TGTGCCAGCAGTAGGGGGGGCCACCAAGAGACCCAGTACTTC.

The CDR3 reads CASSGQGLNTQYF. CDR3 in DNA: TGTGCCAGCAGTGGACAGGGGCTAAATACGCAGTATTTT. The chain couples TRBV6-5 to TRBJ2-3, with 9 bases fitting TRBD1. In germline, CDR1 is MNHEY, CDR2 SVGAGI. The CDR3 runs to 13 residues. V gave up 5 bases and J gave up 7 bases; unmatched junction bases: 4.

V and J are TRBV9 and TRBJ2-3; 13 bases align to TRBD2. This CDR3 is 18 amino acids long. Unmatched junction bases numbered 8, after V lost 4 bases and J lost 0 bases. Germline V CDR1 and CDR2: SGDLS, YYNGEE. Here the CDR3 reads CASSPTSGGLSSTDTQYF. The CDR3, as DNA: TGTGCCAGCAGCCCGACTAGCGGGGGGCTATCTAGCACAGATACGCAGTATTTT. Filled out from reference TRBV9 and TRBJ2-3, the complete variable domain reads DSGVTQTPKHLITATGQRVTLRCSPRSGDLSVYWYQQSLDQGLQFLIQYYNGEERAKGNILERFSAQQFPDLHSELNLSSLELGDSALYFCASSPTSGGLSSTDTQYFGPGTRLTVL.

This chain's CDR3 is CASSLEAGADTQYF. In DNA form, the CDR3 reads TGTGCCAGCAGCTTGGAGGCGGGGGCAGATACGCAGTATTTT. V usage is TRBV5-6 and J usage is TRBJ2-3; 7 nucleotides align to TRBD2. CDR3 length: 14 amino acids. J gave up 4 bases and V 0 bases, and 2 bases lay outside the gene matches. Germline lookup yields CDR1 SGHDT and CDR2 YYEEEE. Combining the CDR3 with reference TRBV5-6 and TRBJ2-3 gives the whole variable domain DAGVTQSPTHLIKTRGQQVTLRCSPKSGHDTVSWYQQALGQGPQFIFQYYEEEERQRGNFPDRFSGHQFPNYSSELNVNALLLGDSALYLCASSLEAGADTQYFGPGTRLTVL.

A single count supports this clone. J is TRBJ2-7 and V is TRBV27, with D possibly matching TRBD1 (5 bases). This CDR3 has 14 amino acids. Trimming took 3 bases from V and 6 from J, leaving 15 bases between them. CDR1 and CDR2 (germline): MNHEY, SMNVEV (reference sequence). CDR3 protein: CASSFGAISSEQYF. CDR3 nucleotide sequence: TGTGCCAGCAGTTTTGGGGCGATAAGCTCCGAGCAGTACTTC.

This rearrangement joins TRBV19 to TRBJ2-2, with unresolved D. V was cut by 0 bases and J by 7 bases, with 9 bases left in between. Germline CDR1 reads LNHDA; CDR2 reads SQIVND (reference sequence). The CDR3 has 14 amino acids. CDR3 nucleotide sequence: TGTGCCAGTAGTATAGACCGTTATCTCGGGGAGCTGTTTTTT. It codes for CASSIDRYLGELFF.

The chain links TRBV5-1 to TRBJ2-1, with 8 bases matching TRBD2. The CDR3 has 15 amino acids. V gave up 7 bases and J gave up 7 bases; unmatched junction bases: 13. Germline values: CDR1 SGHRS, CDR2 YFSETQ. The CDR3 DNA reads TGCGCCAGCGGAGCCATACGGGGGGGCCAAAATGAGCAGTTCTTC. This codes for CASGAIRGGQNEQFF.

The CDR3 nucleotides are TGTGCCTGCTCGGGGAAGGGAGGGCTCACCGGGGAGCTGTTTTTT. Translation: CACSGKGGLTGELFF. V gene TRBV19 combines with J gene TRBJ2-2; TRBD2 matches at 7 bases. The CDR3 totals 15 residues. The germline CDR1 and CDR2 sequences are LNHDA and SQIVND (reference sequence). Trimming removed 11 bases from V and 4 bases from J; junction bases left unmatched: 13.